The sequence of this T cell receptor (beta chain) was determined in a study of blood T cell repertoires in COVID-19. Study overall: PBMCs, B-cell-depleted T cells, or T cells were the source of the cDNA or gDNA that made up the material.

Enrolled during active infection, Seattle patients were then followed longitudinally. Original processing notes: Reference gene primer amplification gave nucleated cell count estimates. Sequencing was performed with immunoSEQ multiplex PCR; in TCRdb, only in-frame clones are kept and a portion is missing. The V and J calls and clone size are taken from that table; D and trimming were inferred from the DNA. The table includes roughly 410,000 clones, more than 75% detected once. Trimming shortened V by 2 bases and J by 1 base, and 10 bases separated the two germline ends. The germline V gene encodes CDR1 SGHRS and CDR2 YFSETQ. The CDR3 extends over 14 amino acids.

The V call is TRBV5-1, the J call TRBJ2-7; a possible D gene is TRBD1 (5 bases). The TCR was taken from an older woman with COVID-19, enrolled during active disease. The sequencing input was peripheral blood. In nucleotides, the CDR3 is TGCGCCAGCAGCTTCAGGGATTTTTCCTACGAGCAGTACTTC. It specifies CASSFRDFSYEQYF.